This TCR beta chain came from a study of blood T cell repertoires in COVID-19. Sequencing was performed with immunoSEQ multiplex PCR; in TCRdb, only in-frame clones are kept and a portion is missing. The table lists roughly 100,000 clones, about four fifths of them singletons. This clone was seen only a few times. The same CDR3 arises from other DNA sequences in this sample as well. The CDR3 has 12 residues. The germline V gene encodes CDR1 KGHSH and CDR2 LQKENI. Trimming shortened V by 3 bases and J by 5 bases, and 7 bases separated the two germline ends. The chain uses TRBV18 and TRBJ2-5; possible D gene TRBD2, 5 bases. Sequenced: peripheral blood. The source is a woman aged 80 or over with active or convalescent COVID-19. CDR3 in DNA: TGTGCCAGCTCACCTTCGGGGGAGACCCAGTACTTC. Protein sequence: CASSPSGETQYF.